The present TCR beta chain was sequenced within a study of identical twins. Template switching added a universal primer binding site, and final cDNA carried unique molecular identifiers. TCRdb processed the 5' RACE reads anew with MiXCR; each CDR3 protein has one entry. The sample includes about 530,000 distinct CDR3 sequences, about 16% of them seen just once. The germline V and J ends were trimmed by 4 bases and 0 bases, with 10 bases remaining between them. The germline CDR1 and CDR2 sequences are SGHRS and YFSETQ. The CDR3 loop spans 14 amino acids. On this clonotype: Its matching antigen is unknown. This may arise from a read error, as a much more abundant clone is one base away.

Whole-study findings and limits: Excess low generation probability was seen in twin-shared out-of-frame alpha sequences. Insertion counts were lower in abundant cord blood beta clonotypes, a trend that memory repertoires did not show.

This same sample was also taken into another study, of yellow fever vaccine responses in identical twins. From that second work: Twins' vaccine T cell response reportedly gave the appearance of partial convergence and partial personalization.

This chain uses TRBV5-1 with TRBJ1-1, with D possibly being TRBD1 (6 bases). The sequence came from a woman between 18 and 30 years old in good health. The sequencing sample was made of CD4+ T cells sorted from blood. CDR3 sequence: CASSQQGLNTEAFF. Here the CDR3 DNA reads TGCGCCAGCAGCCAACAGGGCCTGAACACTGAAGCTTTCTTT. The variable domain in full, completed from reference TRBV5-1 and TRBJ1-1, reads KAGVTQTPRYLIKTRGQQVTLSCSPISGHRSVSWYQQTPGQGLQFLFEYFSETQRNKGNFPGRFSGRQFSNSRSEMNVSTLELGDSALYLCASSQQGLNTEAFFGQGTRLTVV.